This T cell receptor (beta chain) was found in a study of blood T cell repertoires in COVID-19. The wider study: Researchers got acute and convalescent COVID-19 samples from the United States, Italy and Spain.

In the authors' workflow: Researchers report that nucleated cell counts were estimated from reference gene primer amplification. Only in-frame clones appear in the TCRdb table, and some are missing; sequencing was by immunoSEQ multiplex PCR. V and J calls and clone size follow that table, whereas D and trimming were derived from the DNA. The data show roughly 330,000 clones, 89% seen once. Trimming stripped 6 bases from V and 1 base from J, with 4 bases between. Germline-derived CDR1 and CDR2 are SQVTM and ANQGSEA. This CDR3 contains 11 residues. This receptor was identified in a man younger than 35 who had recovered from COVID-19. The sequenced material came from peripheral blood. The chain joins TRBV29-1 to TRBJ1-3; no clear D. The CDR3 loop is CSVPSGNTIYF. The DNA of the CDR3 is TGCAGCGTCCCTTCTGGAAACACCATATATTTT. Full variable domain (rest looked up from reference TRBV29-1 and TRBJ1-3): SAVISQKPSRDICQRGTSLTIQCQVDSQVTMMFWYRQQPGQSLTLIATANQGSEATYESGFVIDKFPISRPNLTFSTLTVSNMSPEDSSIYLCSVPSGNTIYFGEGSWLTVV.